These 15 T cell receptor beta chains originate from one sample sequenced in a study of T cell repertoires in cytomegalovirus infection. TCRdb passed the reads through MiXCR, listing each CDR3 protein once. The sample yields 150,000 to 200,000 distinct CDR3 sequences, 28% seen once. Sample: PBMCs. These receptor sequences come from a human donor in good health (CMV status not recorded). Some clones in this sample may be carry-over from other donors' samples.

This chain joins TRBV6-5 and TRBJ1-3, with TRBD1 as a possible D gene (5 bases). From germline, CDR1 is MNHEY and CDR2 SVGAGI. The germline V and J ends were trimmed by 7 bases and 4 bases, with 8 bases remaining between them. The CDR3 is 12 amino acids. CDR3 protein: CASTGSGNTIYF. CDR3 DNA: TGTGCCAGCACAGGGTCAGGAAACACCATATATTTT.

Turning to this clonotype: This may stem from a read error, because a much larger clone lies one nucleotide away. The chain is built from TRBV7-2 and TRBJ2-5; 13 bases match TRBD2. CDR1 is SGHTA, CDR2 FQGNSA, per germline. This CDR3 contains 18 residues. The CDR3 sequence: CARSLSPTSGGAGETQYF. The CDR3 DNA sequence: TGTGCCAGGAGCTTATCTCCCACTAGCGGGGGGGCCGGAGAGACCCAGTACTTC.

Ten or more counts support this clonotype. The gene calls are TRBV12-3 or TRBV12-4 and TRBJ1-4; D is unclear. V gave up 10 bases and J gave up 6 bases, with 15 bases separating them. This CDR3 is built from 13 residues. The CDR3 region has the DNA TGTGCCACCCGGAAGGATCTCGATGAAAAACTGTTTTTT. Translating gives CATRKDLDEKLFF.

This clonotype was observed a handful of times. The rearrangement links TRBV14 to TRBJ2-5, with D perhaps TRBD1 (6 bases). Germline assignment: CDR1 SGHDN and CDR2 FVKESK. The CDR3 spans 16 residues. Trimming shortened V by 3 bases and J by 2 bases, and 16 bases separated the two germline ends. The CDR3 region is CASSHITGQHQETQYF. The DNA of the CDR3 is TGTGCCAGCAGCCATATTACAGGACAGCATCAAGAGACCCAGTACTTC.

This chain links TRBV29-1 with TRBJ2-7; the D gene could be TRBD1 or TRBD2 (5 bases each). The CDR3 has 13 amino acids. Trimming took 6 bases from V and 4 from J, leaving 16 bases between them. The germline V gene has CDR1 SQVTM and CDR2 ANQGSEA. CDR3 loop: CSVEVRGAYEQYF. The CDR3 nucleotides read TGCAGCGTGGAGGTAAGGGGAGCTTACGAGCAGTACTTC.

This clonotype occurred many times. The chain uses TRBV7-2 and TRBJ2-1; no clear D. The CDR3 is 13 residues long. Germline V lookup: CDR1 SGHTA, CDR2 FQGNSA. V lost 3 bases to trimming and J lost 4 bases, with 7 bases between them. CDR3 region: CASSFQAYNEQFF. In DNA form, the CDR3 reads TGTGCCAGCAGCTTCCAGGCGTACAATGAGCAGTTCTTC.

The chain couples TRBV7-6 to TRBJ2-2; no clear D. The CDR3 consists of 14 residues. Germline V lookup: CDR1 SGHVS, CDR2 FNYEAQ. The V gene lost 3 bases and the J gene lost 1 base, with 6 bases spanning the gap. CDR3 sequence: CASSFRGNTGELFF. The CDR3 bases are TGTGCCAGCAGCTTCCGCGGGAACACCGGGGAGCTGTTTTTT. The variable domain in full, completed from reference TRBV7-6 and TRBJ2-2, reads GAGVSQSPRYKVTKRGQDVALRCDPISGHVSLYWYRQALGQGPEFLTYFNYEAQQDKSGLPNDRFSAERPEGSISTLTIQRTEQRDSAMYRCASSFRGNTGELFFGEGSRLTVL.

This CDR3 is CASSQGVLGQESDTQYF. The CDR3 DNA follows: TGCGCCAGCAGCCAAGGTGTGCTAGGACAGGAATCGGATACGCAGTATTTT. The J gene is TRBJ2-3, the V gene TRBV4-1; 7 nucleotides match TRBD1. The germline V gene encodes CDR1 MGHRA and CDR2 YSYEKL. The length of the CDR3 is 17 residues. J gave up 6 bases and V 1 base, and 13 bases lay outside the gene matches.

This rearrangement joins TRBV19 to TRBJ2-7; 7 bases agree with TRBD1. With V trimmed by 4 bases and J by 3 bases, 6 bases remained unmatched. This CDR3 has 14 residues. Germline V gene data show CDR1 as LNHDA and CDR2 as SQIVND (reference sequence). CDR3 sequence (DNA): TGTGCCAGTAGTACCGGGACAGCCTTCTACGAGCAGTACTTC. Its protein product is CASSTGTAFYEQYF.

A few counts support this clonotype. J is TRBJ1-1 and V is TRBV12-3 or TRBV12-4; a weak D match, TRBD1 (6 bases). V was trimmed by 2 bases and J by 5 bases, leaving 12 bases between them. The CDR3 has 14 residues. The CDR3: CASSLRGIRTEAFF. CDR3 nucleotides: TGTGCCAGCAGTTTAAGGGGGATTCGGACTGAAGCTTTCTTT.

This clonotype was counted only a few times. This sequence joins TRBV7-2 and TRBJ2-7, with a tentative D call TRBD1 (6 bases). CDR3 length equals 17 residues. Between the trimmed V and J ends, which lost 2 bases and 0 bases, there was a span of 17 bases. Germline values: CDR1 SGHTA, CDR2 FQGNSA. CDR3: CASSLMGQGINSYEQYF. Written as DNA, the CDR3 is TGTGCCAGCAGCTTAATGGGACAAGGTATCAACTCCTACGAGCAGTACTTC.

The gene calls are TRBV29-1 and TRBJ1-1, with 7 positions matching TRBD1. Trimming at V came to 7 bases and at J to 0 bases, leaving 5 bases not matched to a gene. This CDR3 region has 13 residues. The germline CDR1 and CDR2 sequences are SQVTM and ANQGSEA. The CDR3 coding sequence is TGCAGCGGGGGGGACAGACTGAACACTGAAGCTTTCTTT. Its protein is CSGGDRLNTEAFF.

The CDR3: CASSSRGETTYEQYF. In DNA form, the CDR3 reads TGTGCCAGTAGCTCTAGAGGGGAAACCACCTACGAGCAGTACTTC. The rearrangement joins TRBV19 to TRBJ2-7, with D possibly being TRBD1 or TRBD2 (5 bases each). V was clipped by 6 bases and J by 2 bases, with 17 bases between them. Germline V CDR1 and CDR2: LNHDA, SQIVND (reference sequence). The CDR3 has 15 residues.

The table lists this clonotype with many counts. The chain links TRBV15 to TRBJ2-4; D gene uncertain. This CDR3 contains 16 residues. V dropped 0 bases and J dropped 1 base, with 10 bases sitting between them. In germline, CDR1 is LNHNV, CDR2 YYDKDF (reference sequence). This CDR3 reads CATSRDEEVAKNIQYF. In nucleotides, the CDR3 is TGTGCCACCAGCAGAGATGAAGAGGTGGCCAAAAACATTCAGTACTTC.

This clonotype was counted between two and nine times. The V gene is TRBV3-1, the J gene TRBJ1-1; D ambiguous. Germline V gives CDR1 LGHDT, CDR2 YNNKEL (reference sequence). The V end was cut by 4 bases, the J end by 3 bases, with 9 bases between. The CDR3 length is 13 residues. DNA for the CDR3: TGTGCCAGCAGCCCCTTAGGACACACTGAAGCTTTCTTT. Protein: CASSPLGHTEAFF. The variable domain in full, with the rest retrieved from reference TRBV3-1 and TRBJ1-1, is DTAVSQTPKYLVTQMGNDKSIKCEQNLGHDTMYWYKQDSKKFLKIMFSYNNKELIINETVPNRFSPKSPDKAHLNLHINSLELGDSAVYFCASSPLGHTEAFFGQGTRLTVV.